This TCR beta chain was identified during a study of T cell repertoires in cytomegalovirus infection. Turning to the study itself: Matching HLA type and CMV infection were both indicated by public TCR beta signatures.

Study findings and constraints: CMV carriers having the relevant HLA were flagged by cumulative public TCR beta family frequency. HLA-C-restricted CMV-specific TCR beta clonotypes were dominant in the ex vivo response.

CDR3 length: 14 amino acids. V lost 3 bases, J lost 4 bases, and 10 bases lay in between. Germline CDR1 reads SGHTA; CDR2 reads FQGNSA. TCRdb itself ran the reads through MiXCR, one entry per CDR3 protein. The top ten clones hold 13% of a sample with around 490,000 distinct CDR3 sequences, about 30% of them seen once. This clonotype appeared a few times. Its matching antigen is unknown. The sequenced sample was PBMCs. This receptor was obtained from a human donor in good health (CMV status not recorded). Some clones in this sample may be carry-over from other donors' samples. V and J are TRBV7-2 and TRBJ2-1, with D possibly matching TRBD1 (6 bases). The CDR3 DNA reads TGTGCCAGCAGCTTTGCAGGGACATACAATGAGCAGTTCTTC. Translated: CASSFAGTYNEQFF.